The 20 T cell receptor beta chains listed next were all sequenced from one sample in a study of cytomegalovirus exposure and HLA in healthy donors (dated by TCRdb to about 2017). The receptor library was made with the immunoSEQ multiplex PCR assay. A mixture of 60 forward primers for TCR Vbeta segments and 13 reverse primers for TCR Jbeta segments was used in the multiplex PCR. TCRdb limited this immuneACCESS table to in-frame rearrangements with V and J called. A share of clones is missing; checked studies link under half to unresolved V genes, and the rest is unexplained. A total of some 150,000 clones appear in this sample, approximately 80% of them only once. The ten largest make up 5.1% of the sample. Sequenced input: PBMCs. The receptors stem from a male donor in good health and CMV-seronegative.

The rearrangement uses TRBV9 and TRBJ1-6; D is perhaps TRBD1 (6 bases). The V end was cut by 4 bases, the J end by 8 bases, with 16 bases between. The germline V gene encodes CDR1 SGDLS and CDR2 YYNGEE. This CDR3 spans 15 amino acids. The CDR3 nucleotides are TGTGCCAGCAGCTTGTCAGGGGTCGCTTATTCACCCCTCCACTTT. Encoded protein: CASSLSGVAYSPLHF.

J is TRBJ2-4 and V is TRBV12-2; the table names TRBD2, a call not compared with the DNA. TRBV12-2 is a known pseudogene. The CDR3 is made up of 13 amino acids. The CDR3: CASRIAGSNIQYF. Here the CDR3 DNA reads TGTGCAAGTCGGATAGCGGGGTCAAACATTCAGTACTTC.

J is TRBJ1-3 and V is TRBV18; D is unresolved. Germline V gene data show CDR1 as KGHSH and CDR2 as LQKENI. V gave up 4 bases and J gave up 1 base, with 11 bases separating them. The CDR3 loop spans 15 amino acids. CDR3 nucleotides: TGTGCCAGCTCACGAACTGTGCTTTCTGGAAACACCATATATTTT. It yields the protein CASSRTVLSGNTIYF.

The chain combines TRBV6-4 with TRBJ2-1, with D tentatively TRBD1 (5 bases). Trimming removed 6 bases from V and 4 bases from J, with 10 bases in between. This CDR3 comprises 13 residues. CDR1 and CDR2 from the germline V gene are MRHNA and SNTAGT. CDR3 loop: CASRKDTYNEQFF. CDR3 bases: TGTGCCAGCAGAAAGGACACGTACAATGAGCAGTTCTTC.

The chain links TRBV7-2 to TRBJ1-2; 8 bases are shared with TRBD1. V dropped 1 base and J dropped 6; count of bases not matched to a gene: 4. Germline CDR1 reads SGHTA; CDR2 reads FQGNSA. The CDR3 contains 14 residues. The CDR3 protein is CASSLVGQANGYTF. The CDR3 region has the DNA TGTGCCAGCAGCTTAGTGGGACAGGCCAATGGCTACACCTTC.

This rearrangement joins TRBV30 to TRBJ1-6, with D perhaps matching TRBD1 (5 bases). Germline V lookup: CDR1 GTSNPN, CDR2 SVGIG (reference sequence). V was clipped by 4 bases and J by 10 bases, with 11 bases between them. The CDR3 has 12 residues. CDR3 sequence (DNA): TGTGCCTGGACCCAGGGAAAATCACCCCTCCACTTT. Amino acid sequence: CAWTQGKSPLHF.

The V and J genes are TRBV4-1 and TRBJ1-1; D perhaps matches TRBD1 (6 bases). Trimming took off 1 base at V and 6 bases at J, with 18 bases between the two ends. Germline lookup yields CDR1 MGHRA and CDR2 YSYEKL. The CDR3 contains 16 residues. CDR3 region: CASSQGGGRRKPEAFF. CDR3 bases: TGCGCCAGCAGCCAAGGGGGGGGCCGGAGAAAACCTGAAGCTTTCTTT.

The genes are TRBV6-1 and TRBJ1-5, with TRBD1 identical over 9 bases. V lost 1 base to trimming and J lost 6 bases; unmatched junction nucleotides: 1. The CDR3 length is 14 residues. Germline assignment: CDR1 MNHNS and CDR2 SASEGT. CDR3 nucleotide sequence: TGTGCCAGCAGTGAAGGACAGGGGGTTCAGCCCCAGCATTTT. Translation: CASSEGQGVQPQHF.

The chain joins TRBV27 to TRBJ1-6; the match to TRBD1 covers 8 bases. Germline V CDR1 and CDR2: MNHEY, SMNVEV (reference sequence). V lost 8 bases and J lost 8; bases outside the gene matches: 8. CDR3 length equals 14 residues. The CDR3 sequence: CASLPRDRYSPLHF. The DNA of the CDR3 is TGTGCCAGCCTACCCCGGGACAGGTATTCACCCCTCCACTTT.

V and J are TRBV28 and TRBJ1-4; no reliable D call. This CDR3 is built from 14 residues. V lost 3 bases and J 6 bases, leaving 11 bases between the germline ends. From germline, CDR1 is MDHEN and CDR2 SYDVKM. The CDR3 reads CASSLSGEDEKLFF. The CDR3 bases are TGTGCCAGCAGTTTGTCCGGGGAAGATGAAAAACTGTTTTTT.

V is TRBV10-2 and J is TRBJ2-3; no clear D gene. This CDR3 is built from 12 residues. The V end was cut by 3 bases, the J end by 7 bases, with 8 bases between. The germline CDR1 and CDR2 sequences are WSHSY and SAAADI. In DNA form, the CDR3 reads TGCGCCAGCAGTGAATCCGGGTATACGCAGTATTTT. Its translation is CASSESGYTQYF.

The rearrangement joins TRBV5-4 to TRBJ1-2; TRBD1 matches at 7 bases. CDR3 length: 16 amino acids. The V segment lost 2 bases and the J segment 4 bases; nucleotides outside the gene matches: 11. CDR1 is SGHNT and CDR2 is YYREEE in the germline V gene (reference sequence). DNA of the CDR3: TGTGCCAGCAGCTTTGACCCGGGACAGATTTTCTATGGCTACACCTTC. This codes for CASSFDPGQIFYGYTF.

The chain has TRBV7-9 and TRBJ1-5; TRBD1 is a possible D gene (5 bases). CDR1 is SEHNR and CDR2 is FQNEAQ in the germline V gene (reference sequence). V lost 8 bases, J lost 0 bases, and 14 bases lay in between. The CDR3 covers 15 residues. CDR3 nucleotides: TGTGCCAGCGGGGCTGGGGAATATAGCAATCAGCCCCAGCATTTT. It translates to CASGAGEYSNQPQHF.

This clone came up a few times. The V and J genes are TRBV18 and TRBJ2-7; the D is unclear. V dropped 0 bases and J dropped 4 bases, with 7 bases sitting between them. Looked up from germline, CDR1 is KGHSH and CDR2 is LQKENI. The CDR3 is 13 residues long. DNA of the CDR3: TGTGCCAGCTCACCACCGGGCGTATACGAGCAGTACTTC. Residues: CASSPPGVYEQYF.

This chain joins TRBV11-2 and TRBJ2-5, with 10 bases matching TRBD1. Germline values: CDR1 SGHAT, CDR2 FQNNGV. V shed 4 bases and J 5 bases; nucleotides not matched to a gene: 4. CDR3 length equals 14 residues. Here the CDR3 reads CASSSGTGEETQYF. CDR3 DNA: TGTGCCAGCAGCTCCGGGACAGGGGAGGAGACCCAGTACTTC.

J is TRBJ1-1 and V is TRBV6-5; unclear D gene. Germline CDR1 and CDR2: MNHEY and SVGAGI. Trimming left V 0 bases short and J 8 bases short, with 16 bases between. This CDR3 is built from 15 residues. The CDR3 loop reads CASSYSLSPSLEAFF. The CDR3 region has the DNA TGTGCCAGCAGTTACTCGCTTTCCCCCAGTTTAGAAGCTTTCTTT.

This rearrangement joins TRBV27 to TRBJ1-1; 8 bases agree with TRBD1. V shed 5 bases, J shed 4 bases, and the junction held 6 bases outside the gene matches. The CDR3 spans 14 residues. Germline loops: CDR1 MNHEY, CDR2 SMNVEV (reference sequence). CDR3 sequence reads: CASSDRGIGTEAFF. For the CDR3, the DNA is TGTGCCAGCAGTGACAGGGGAATTGGCACTGAAGCTTTCTTT.

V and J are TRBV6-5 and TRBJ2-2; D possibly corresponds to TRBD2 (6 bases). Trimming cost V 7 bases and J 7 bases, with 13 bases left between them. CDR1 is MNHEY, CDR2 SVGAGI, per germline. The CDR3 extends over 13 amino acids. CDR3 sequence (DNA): TGTGCCAGCAAGGGAGGTTCCAACGGGGAGCTGTTTTTT. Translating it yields CASKGGSNGELFF.

The CDR3 here is CASSSYRLAGVNEQFF. CDR3 nucleotide sequence: TGCGCCAGCAGCTCCTACCGTCTAGCGGGGGTCAATGAGCAGTTCTTC. The chain recombines TRBV10-2 with TRBJ2-1; 10 positions match TRBD2. Unmatched junction bases numbered 11, after V lost 6 bases and J lost 6 bases. The CDR3 is 16 amino acids. In germline, CDR1 is WSHSY, CDR2 SAAADI.

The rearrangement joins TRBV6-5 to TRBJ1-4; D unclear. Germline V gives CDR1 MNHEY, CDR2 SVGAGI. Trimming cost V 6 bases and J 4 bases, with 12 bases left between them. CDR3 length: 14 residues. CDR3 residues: CASSLQPVNEKLFF. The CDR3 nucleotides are TGTGCCAGCAGCTTACAGCCAGTTAATGAAAAACTGTTTTTT.